The 12 T cell receptor beta chains below were found in one sample sequenced in a study of cytomegalovirus exposure and HLA in healthy donors. The PCR had 60 Vbeta and 13 Jbeta primers. The repertoire was sequenced with immunoSEQ multiplex PCR; TCRdb's copy has only in-frame clones and lacks some. Of around 130,000 clones in the sample, 80% are singletons; the top ten hold roughly 5%. Sequencing input: PBMCs. The receptors were gathered from a man aged 25-45 years in good health and CMV-seronegative.

The rearrangement links TRBV5-6 to TRBJ1-4, with 7 bases identical to TRBD1. Germline values: CDR1 SGHDT, CDR2 YYEEEE. This CDR3 contains 13 residues. J was trimmed by 8 bases and V by 1 base; bases with no gene match: 2. The CDR3 region has the DNA TGTGCCAGCAGCTTGACAGGGGAAGAAAAACTGTTTTTT. Protein product: CASSLTGEEKLFF.

This chain links TRBV6-5 with TRBJ2-7, with 8 bases that match TRBD1. With V trimmed by 2 bases and J by 3 bases, 3 bases remained unmatched. Germline values: CDR1 MNHEY, CDR2 SVGAGI. CDR3 length: 14 residues. DNA of the CDR3: TGTGCCAGCAGTTACGGGACAGGACTCTACGAGCAGTACTTC. It yields the protein CASSYGTGLYEQYF.

The chain links TRBV4-3 to TRBJ2-7, with D hard to call. Trimming shortened V by 0 bases and J by 5 bases, and 8 bases separated the two germline ends. Germline values: CDR1 LGHNA, CDR2 YSLEER. The CDR3 is 13 amino acids. CDR3 bases: TGCGCCAGCAGCCAAGATAGAAGCGACGAGCAGTACTTC. It translates to CASSQDRSDEQYF.

The table lists this clone with a count of one. The chain joins TRBV5-1 to TRBJ2-3; 8 nucleotides line up with TRBD1. There are 16 residues in the CDR3. V was clipped by 4 bases and J by 4 bases; unmatched bases: 11. Per germline, CDR1 SGHRS and CDR2 YFSETQ. The CDR3 nucleotides are TGCGCCAGCAGCCTACCCCGACAGGGGACGGCAGATACGCAGTATTTT. This codes for CASSLPRQGTADTQYF.

The chain couples TRBV6-5 to TRBJ1-1; 8 nucleotides match TRBD1. The CDR3 has 14 amino acids. The V gene's germline CDR1 is MNHEY and CDR2 SVGAGI. Trimming at V came to 8 bases and at J to 4 bases, leaving 9 bases not matched to a gene. This CDR3 is CASLKTGEATEAFF. The CDR3 DNA is TGTGCCAGCTTAAAGACAGGGGAGGCCACTGAAGCTTTCTTT.

The chain recombines TRBV2 with TRBJ2-7; tentatively, D is TRBD1 (5 bases). Trimming cost V 4 bases and J 2 bases, with 12 bases left between them. The CDR3 is 14 amino acids. Looked up from germline, CDR1 is SNHLY and CDR2 is FYNNEI. For the CDR3, the DNA is TGTGCCAGCAGTGGGGCAGGGATCCCCTACGAGCAGTACTTC. This translates into CASSGAGIPYEQYF.

The rearrangement links TRBV5-1 to TRBJ1-3, with D unclear. Per the germline V gene, CDR1 is SGHRS and CDR2 is YFSETQ. The CDR3 runs to 15 residues. The V gene lost 4 bases and the J gene lost 4 bases, with 15 bases spanning the gap. CDR3 residues: CASSPWASTGNTIYF. CDR3 nucleotides: TGCGCCAGCAGCCCCTGGGCATCGACCGGAAACACCATATATTTT.

The CDR3 nucleotides are TGCGCCAGCAGCTTAACAGGGGGCCCCTACGAGCAGTACTTC. Protein sequence: CASSLTGGPYEQYF. V and J are TRBV5-1 and TRBJ2-7, with TRBD1 identical over 9 bases. Germline trimming cut 2 bases from V and 2 bases from J; bases unmatched to any gene: 2. The CDR3 length is 14 residues. Germline V CDR1 and CDR2: SGHRS, YFSETQ.

The rearrangement links TRBV5-4 to TRBJ2-7, with 8 bases lining up with TRBD1. Germline V gene lookup returns CDR1 SGHNT and CDR2 YYREEE (reference sequence). V shed 4 bases and J 1 base; nucleotides not matched to a gene: 10. The CDR3 consists of 16 residues. Here the CDR3 reads CASSPGGRGRSYEQYF. The CDR3 coding sequence is TGTGCCAGCAGCCCTGGCGGCAGGGGGCGATCCTACGAGCAGTACTTC. Filled out from reference TRBV5-4 and TRBJ2-7, the complete variable domain reads ETGVTQSPTHLIKTRGQQVTLRCSSQSGHNTVSWYQQALGQGPQFIFQYYREEENGRGNFPPRFSGLQFPNYSSELNVNALELDDSALYLCASSPGGRGRSYEQYFGPGTRLTVT.

V is TRBV2 and J is TRBJ2-3, with 9 bases aligning to TRBD2. V lost 7 bases to trimming and J lost 0 bases; unmatched junction nucleotides: 8. The CDR3 covers 16 residues. Germline V lookup: CDR1 SNHLY, CDR2 FYNNEI. The CDR3 coding sequence is TGTGCCAGCACCCGGGGACTAGCAACTAGCACAGATACGCAGTATTTT. This codes for CASTRGLATSTDTQYF.

This clone has only one observation. The chain employs TRBV28 and TRBJ1-5; 7 bases align to TRBD1. Germline loops: CDR1 MDHEN, CDR2 SYDVKM. V shed 4 bases, J shed 6 bases, and the junction held 12 bases outside the gene matches. The CDR3 consists of 16 residues. The CDR3, as DNA: TGTGCCAGCAGTTCCAGAAGGGGGCAGGGTCGTCAGCCCCAGCATTTT. Its translation: CASSSRRGQGRQPQHF.

The chain employs TRBV19 and TRBJ1-2; D possibly corresponds to TRBD1 (6 bases). Trimming left V 6 bases short and J 0 bases short, with 14 bases between. CDR1 LNHDA and CDR2 SQIVND come from the germline V gene (reference sequence). The CDR3 is 15 residues long. CDR3: CASSPGAGPNYGYTF. CDR3 bases: TGTGCCAGTAGCCCAGGGGCAGGCCCTAACTATGGCTACACCTTC.